This TCR beta chain stems from a study of blood T cell repertoires in COVID-19. Repertoires were generated with immunoSEQ multiplex PCR, while TCRdb's copy carries only in-frame clones and drops some. The data show roughly 67,000 clones, roughly nine tenths seen once. J was trimmed by 8 bases and V by 3 bases; bases with no gene match: 7. The CDR3 contains 15 residues. The germline V gene encodes CDR1 SGHTA and CDR2 FQGTGA. The specimen was peripheral blood. The V gene is TRBV7-3, the J gene TRBJ2-2; 9 nucleotides line up with TRBD1. This sequence originates from a man in his fifties or sixties with active COVID-19. In nucleotides, the CDR3 is TGTGCCAGCAGCTTGGTAACAGGGGGCATAGGGGAGCTGTTTTTT. Its translation is CASSLVTGGIGELFF.